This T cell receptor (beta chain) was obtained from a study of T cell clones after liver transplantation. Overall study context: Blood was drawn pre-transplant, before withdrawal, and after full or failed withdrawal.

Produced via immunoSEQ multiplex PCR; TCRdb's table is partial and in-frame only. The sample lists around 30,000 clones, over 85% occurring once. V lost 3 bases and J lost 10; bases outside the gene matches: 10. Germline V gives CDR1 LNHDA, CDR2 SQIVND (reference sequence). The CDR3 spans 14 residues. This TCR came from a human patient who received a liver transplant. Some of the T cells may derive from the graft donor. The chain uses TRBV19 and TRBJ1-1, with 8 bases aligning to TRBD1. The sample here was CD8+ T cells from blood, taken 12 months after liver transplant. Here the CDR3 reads CASSILAGGSGAFF. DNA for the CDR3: TGTGCCAGTAGTATTTTGGCAGGGGGCTCGGGAGCTTTCTTT.